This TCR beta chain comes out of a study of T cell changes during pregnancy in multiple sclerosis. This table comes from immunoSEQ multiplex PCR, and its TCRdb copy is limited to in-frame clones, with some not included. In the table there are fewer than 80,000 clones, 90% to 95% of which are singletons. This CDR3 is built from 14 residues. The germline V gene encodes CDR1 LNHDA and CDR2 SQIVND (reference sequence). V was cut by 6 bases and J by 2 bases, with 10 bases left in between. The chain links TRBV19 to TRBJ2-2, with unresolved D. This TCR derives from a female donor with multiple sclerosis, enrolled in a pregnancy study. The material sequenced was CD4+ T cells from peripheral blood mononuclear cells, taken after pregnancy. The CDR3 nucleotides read TGTGCCAGTAGGAGAGAAACTAACACCGGGGAGCTGTTTTTT. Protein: CASRRETNTGELFF.